The 14 T cell receptor beta chains presented below share a single source sample, sequenced in a study of high-grade serous ovarian cancer treatment subgroups. The tumor samples were collected prior to definitive surgery or chemotherapy. The data were produced by immunoSEQ multiplex PCR, yet TCRdb's version contains in-frame clones alone and is incomplete. Of roughly 9,000 clones listed, about 78% are singletons. The sequencing sample was made of tumor tissue. The receptors stem from a human donor with high-grade serous ovarian cancer.

This chain uses TRBV28 with TRBJ1-6, with D possibly matching TRBD1 (5 bases). Germline V gives CDR1 MDHEN, CDR2 SYDVKM. Trimming left V 2 bases short and J 9 bases short, with 17 bases between. CDR3 size: 16 residues. The CDR3 DNA reads as TGTGCCAGCAGTTTAGTTCTCGGAGGGGATGTTTCACCCCTCCACTTT. Translating gives CASSLVLGGDVSPLHF. Drawing the rest from reference TRBV28 and TRBJ1-6, the complete variable domain is DVKVTQSSRYLVKRTGEKVFLECVQDMDHENMFWYRQDPGLGLRLIYFSYDVKMKEKGDIPEGYSVSREKKERFSLILESASTNQTSMYLCASSLVLGGDVSPLHFGNGTRLTVT.

V is TRBV6-1 and J is TRBJ2-4; a possible D gene is TRBD1 (6 bases). CDR3 length: 13 amino acids. Between the trimmed V and J ends, which lost 8 bases and 5 bases, there was a span of 13 bases. Germline-derived CDR1 and CDR2 are MNHNS and SASEGT. Here the CDR3 reads CASAGQQQNIQYF. The CDR3 region has the DNA TGTGCCAGCGCCGGACAGCAACAAAACATTCAGTACTTC.

This chain uses TRBV28 with TRBJ1-6; TRBD1 agrees at 10 bases. Trimming removed 7 bases from V and 7 bases from J; junction bases left unmatched: 7. The CDR3 sequence is 15 residues long. Looked up from germline, CDR1 is MDHEN and CDR2 is SYDVKM. This chain's CDR3 is CASTGQGSGNSPLHF. The CDR3 coding sequence is TGTGCCAGCACGGGACAGGGGTCGGGAAATTCACCCCTCCACTTT.

This clone was observed a few times. This chain links TRBV19 with TRBJ1-2; D uncertain. The CDR3 consists of 15 residues. V was trimmed by 3 bases and J by 0 bases, leaving 11 bases between them. Germline assignment: CDR1 LNHDA and CDR2 SQIVND (reference sequence). In nucleotides, the CDR3 is TGTGCCAGTAGTATTTCTCCGGCGGCTAACTATGGCTACACCTTC. It encodes CASSISPAANYGYTF.

The CDR3 nucleotides read TGTGCCAGCAGCCAAGAAGCGACTAGTGATTCCTACAATGAGCAGTTCTTC. Protein: CASSQEATSDSYNEQFF. The chain is built from TRBV4-2 and TRBJ2-1; tentatively, D is TRBD2 (6 bases). CDR3 length equals 17 residues. From germline, CDR1 is LGHNA and CDR2 YNFKEQ. V gave up 0 bases and J gave up 1 base, with 13 bases separating them.

The table lists this clone with a count of one. The V call is TRBV28, the J call TRBJ2-1; 11 nucleotides align to TRBD1. This CDR3 is 13 amino acids long. Germline CDR1 reads MDHEN; CDR2 reads SYDVKM. The trim removed 6 bases at V and 9 bases at J, leaving 4 bases unmatched. CDR3 loop: CASRDRGRGEQFF. The CDR3 DNA is TGTGCCAGCAGGGACAGGGGGCGCGGTGAGCAGTTCTTC. The complete variable domain, with remaining parts taken from reference TRBV28 and TRBJ2-1, reads DVKVTQSSRYLVKRTGEKVFLECVQDMDHENMFWYRQDPGLGLRLIYFSYDVKMKEKGDIPEGYSVSREKKERFSLILESASTNQTSMYLCASRDRGRGEQFFGPGTRLTVL.

In DNA, the CDR3 is TGTGCCAGCAGTGAATGGGGTAATGAAGGTGAAAAACTGTTTTTT. Translation: CASSEWGNEGEKLFF. This sequence joins TRBV2 and TRBJ1-4; no definite D call. V lost 2 bases, J lost 7 bases, and 14 bases lay in between. Germline lookup yields CDR1 SNHLY and CDR2 FYNNEI. The CDR3 length is 15 residues. The variable domain in full, completed from reference TRBV2 and TRBJ1-4, reads EPEVTQTPSHQVTQMGQEVILRCVPISNHLYFYWYRQILGQKVEFLVSFYNNEISEKSEIFDDQFSVERPDGSNFTLKIRSTKLEDSAMYFCASSEWGNEGEKLFFGSGTQLSVL.

The chain links TRBV10-3 to TRBJ1-5; TRBD1 is a possible D gene (5 bases). CDR3 length: 14 residues. The germline V and J ends were trimmed by 6 bases and 0 bases, with 9 bases remaining between them. Germline lookup yields CDR1 ENHRY and CDR2 SYGVKD. In DNA form, the CDR3 reads TGTGCCATCAGAGACGGGGCTAGCAATCAGCCCCAGCATTTT. It yields the protein CAIRDGASNQPQHF.

The chain joins TRBV5-1 to TRBJ2-7; TRBD2 is a possible D gene (5 bases). The CDR3 loop spans 14 amino acids. Per germline, CDR1 SGHRS and CDR2 YFSETQ. The V end was cut by 2 bases, the J end by 4 bases, with 13 bases between. The CDR3 region is CASSLLGFGYEQYF. CDR3 in DNA: TGCGCCAGCAGCTTACTAGGATTTGGGTACGAGCAGTACTTC.

The chain is built from TRBV19 and TRBJ2-7, with TRBD2 as a possible D gene (6 bases). Germline values: CDR1 LNHDA, CDR2 SQIVND (reference sequence). The CDR3 contains 13 residues. V was pared by 0 bases and J by 4 bases, with 7 bases between. CDR3 sequence (DNA): TGTGCCAGTAGTATAGATGCGGGGTACGAGCAGTACTTC. Translated: CASSIDAGYEQYF.

The rearrangement uses TRBV5-1 and TRBJ2-1, with D tentatively TRBD2 (5 bases). Germline assignment: CDR1 SGHRS and CDR2 YFSETQ. The length of the CDR3 is 15 residues. Deletions cut 0 bases from V and 0 bases from J, with 7 bases between. In nucleotides, the CDR3 is TGCGCCAGCAGCTTGGAGCGGAGCTCCTACAATGAGCAGTTCTTC. This sequence encodes CASSLERSSYNEQFF.

CDR3 in DNA: TGTGCCAGCTCACAGACAGGGGTCGAAGAGACCCAGTACTTC. It is translated as CASSQTGVEETQYF. The gene calls are TRBV18 and TRBJ2-5; 8 nucleotides line up with TRBD1. Trimming at V came to 4 bases and at J to 3 bases, leaving 4 bases not matched to a gene. Germline assignment: CDR1 KGHSH and CDR2 LQKENI. This CDR3 spans 14 amino acids. The whole variable domain, remainder taken from reference TRBV18 and TRBJ2-5, is NAGVMQNPRHLVRRRGQEARLRCSPMKGHSHVYWYRQLPEEGLKFMVYLQKENIIDESGMPKERFSAEFPKEGPSILRIQQVVRGDSAAYFCASSQTGVEETQYFGPGTRLLVL.

The chain couples TRBV28 to TRBJ1-3; D ambiguous. With 8 bases removed from V and 0 bases from J, the gap between germline ends came to 14 bases. This CDR3 is 15 amino acids long. Germline CDR1 MDHEN, CDR2 SYDVKM. This chain's CDR3 is CASSRPNSSGNTIYF. The CDR3, as DNA: TGTGCCAGCTCGCGGCCTAATAGCTCTGGAAACACCATATATTTT. The variable domain in full, with the rest retrieved from reference TRBV28 and TRBJ1-3, is DVKVTQSSRYLVKRTGEKVFLECVQDMDHENMFWYRQDPGLGLRLIYFSYDVKMKEKGDIPEGYSVSREKKERFSLILESASTNQTSMYLCASSRPNSSGNTIYFGEGSWLTVV.

The chain uses TRBV5-4 and TRBJ2-7, with TRBD2 identical over 13 bases. With V trimmed by 4 bases and J by 7 bases, 8 bases remained unmatched. Looked up from germline, CDR1 is SGHNT and CDR2 is YYREEE (reference sequence). The CDR3 extends over 15 amino acids. The CDR3 protein is CASSPGLAGVFEQYF. The CDR3 nucleotides are TGTGCCAGCAGCCCTGGACTAGCGGGGGTTTTTGAGCAGTACTTC.